This TCR beta chain originates from a study of PD-1 blockade in classical Hodgkin lymphoma. Study overall: Nivolumab was given intravenously to patients at 3 mg/kg every 2 weeks.

Study-wide results and limits: CD4+ TCR diversity climbed significantly by C4D1, unlike CD8+ TCR diversity. Patients who responded completely had about the same baseline diversity as newly diagnosed patients. Diminished baseline TCR diversity has been reported in newly diagnosed patients relative to healthy donors.

Relapse after autologous stem cell transplantation occurred in every patient, and brentuximab vedotin exposure varied. Comment on this clone: Antigen specificity is unknown.

Produced via immunoSEQ multiplex PCR; TCRdb's table is partial and in-frame only. The data contain approximately 51,000 clones, about two thirds of them singletons. Sequenced here: peripheral blood mononuclear cells (PBMCs), sampled before the second cycle of nivolumab. This clonotype was sampled from a human donor with classical Hodgkin lymphoma.

CDR3 protein: CASSLVGSPYEQYF. In nucleotides, the CDR3 is TGCGCCAGCAGCTTGGTTGGCAGTCCCTACGAGCAGTACTTC. V gene TRBV5-1 combines with J gene TRBJ2-7; D remains unclear. This CDR3 spans 14 amino acids. Germline V CDR1 and CDR2: SGHRS, YFSETQ. V lost 0 bases and J 2 bases, leaving 9 bases between the germline ends.